This paragraph reports one TCR beta chain. This entry comes from a study of T cell changes during pregnancy in multiple sclerosis. The data were produced by immunoSEQ multiplex PCR, yet TCRdb's version contains in-frame clones alone and is incomplete. The sample holds more than 35,000 clones, under 95% seen once. J lost 5 bases, V lost 1 base, and 5 bases had no gene match. The CDR3 contains 15 residues. CDR1 and CDR2 from the germline V gene are SGHVS and FQNEAQ. The chain recombines TRBV7-8 with TRBJ1-5; 7 positions match TRBD1. The sample here was CD4+ T cells from peripheral blood mononuclear cells, taken in the third trimester of pregnancy. The sequence was obtained from a female donor with multiple sclerosis, enrolled in a pregnancy study. The CDR3 nucleotides are TGTGCCAGCAGCTTAGTGGGTCAGGGGGATCAGCCCCAGCATTTT. It translates to CASSLVGQGDQPQHF.